This T cell receptor beta chain is drawn from a study of OX40 agonist ivuxolimab in advanced cancers. In the case of this clone: The antigen remains undetermined. In the same sample, other DNA sequences code for this CDR3.

Trimming cost V 4 bases and J 4 bases; bases outside gene matches: 3. Germline CDR1 SEHNR, CDR2 FQNEAQ (reference sequence). CDR3 length equals 13 residues. General study results and limits: Blood T cells, both CD4+ and CD8+, expanded clonally by week 6 at 0.1 to 3.0 mg/kg.

The method was immunoSEQ multiplex PCR; TCRdb's version includes in-frame clones alone and lacks a portion of them. The sample records around 97,000 clones, 80% to 90% being singletons. This specimen was CD4+ or CD8+ T cells sorted from blood, taken in a trial of the OX40 agonist ivuxolimab. This receptor was identified in an adult with an advanced solid tumor such as melanoma, head and neck, liver or kidney cancer. The rearrangement joins TRBV7-9 to TRBJ1-2; TRBD1 matches at 7 bases. The CDR3 sequence: CASSSGQRYGYTF. CDR3 coding DNA: TGTGCCAGCAGCTCGGGACAGCGCTATGGCTACACCTTC. The full variable domain, with the rest looked up from reference TRBV7-9 and TRBJ1-2, is DTGVSQNPRHKITKRGQNVTFRCDPISEHNRLYWYRQTLGQGPEFLTYFQNEAQLEKSRLLSDRFSAERPKGSFSTLEIQRTEQGDSAMYLCASSSGQRYGYTFGSGTRLTVV.